Sequencing of this T cell receptor beta chain was carried out in a study of Ad26.COV2.S vaccination and SARS-CoV-2 variants. Study conclusions and caveats: Estimates derived from TCR breadth and depth analyses may have underestimated total T cell responses.

Treatment denoted: roughly 20 received Ad26.COV2.S at low or high dose, single or two shots; roughly five received placebo; per-sample allocation not given. The study sampled participants on day 63 after the first vaccine or placebo injection. Between the trimmed V and J ends, which lost 7 bases and 4 bases, there was a span of 16 bases. Germline V gives CDR1 MNHEY, CDR2 SVGAGI. This CDR3 is 14 amino acids long. Only in-frame clones appear in the TCRdb table, and some are missing; sequencing was by immunoSEQ multiplex PCR. The sample lists about 320,000 clones, around four fifths occurring once. This clone appeared a single time. Its antigen is undetermined.

This specimen consisted of peripheral blood, obtained in a trial of Ad26.COV2.S vaccine versus placebo. V is TRBV6-5 and J is TRBJ1-2, with no clear D. This TCR came from a person between 18 and 65 years old who received the Ad26.COV2.S COVID-19 vaccine or a placebo. CDR3 amino acids: CASTQTTNTYGYTF. The CDR3 nucleotides read TGTGCCAGCACCCAAACTACCAACACCTATGGCTACACCTTC.